The sequence of this T cell receptor (beta chain) was determined in a study of blood T cell repertoires in COVID-19. Study details: Donors in the United States, Italy and Spain gave samples during acute or convalescent COVID-19. From T cells, B-cell-depleted T cells, or PBMCs came the material, which was cDNA or gDNA.

As processed by the authors: How many nucleated cells were present was estimated from reference gene primer amplification. The table came from immunoSEQ multiplex PCR; TCRdb's copy has only in-frame clones and leaves some out. D and trimming come from the DNA, and the V and J calls and clone size come from that table. The sample yields about 160,000 clones, roughly 86% seen once. With V trimmed by 3 bases and J by 1 base, 10 bases remained unmatched. The germline V gene encodes CDR1 LGHDT and CDR2 YNNKEL (reference sequence). The CDR3 loop spans 17 amino acids. The sequence came from a woman aged 55-70 years who had recovered from COVID-19. The rearrangement joins TRBV3-1 (or the pseudogene TRBV3-2) to TRBJ2-5; 8 bases are shared with TRBD2. The sequenced sample was peripheral blood. In nucleotides, the CDR3 is TGTGCCAGCAGCCAGACTTATAGCGGGATCAGCCAAGAGACCCAGTACTTC. Protein product: CASSQTYSGISQETQYF.